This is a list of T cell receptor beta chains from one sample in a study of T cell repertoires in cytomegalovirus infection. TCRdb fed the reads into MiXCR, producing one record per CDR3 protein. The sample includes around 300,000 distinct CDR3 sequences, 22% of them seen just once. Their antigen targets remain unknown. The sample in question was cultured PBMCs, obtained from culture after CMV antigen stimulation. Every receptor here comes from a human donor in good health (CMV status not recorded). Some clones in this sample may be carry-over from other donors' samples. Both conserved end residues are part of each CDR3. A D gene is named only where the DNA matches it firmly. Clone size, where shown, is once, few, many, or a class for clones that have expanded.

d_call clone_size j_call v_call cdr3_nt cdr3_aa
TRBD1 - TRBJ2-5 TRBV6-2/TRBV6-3 TGTGCCAGCAGTGACTATCGGACAGGGGGTTCGGAGACCCAGTACTTC CASSDYRTGGSETQYF
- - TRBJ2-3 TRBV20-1 TGCAGTGCCTCTGGACAGGCGGGAGCAGATACGCAGTATTTT CSASGQAGADTQYF
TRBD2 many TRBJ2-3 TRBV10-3 TGTGCCATCAGTGAGTCTAGCGGGAGGAGTTCAGATACGCAGTATTTT CAISESSGRSSDTQYF
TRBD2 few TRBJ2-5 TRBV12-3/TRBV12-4 TGTGCCAGCAGTTTAGCGACCGGGGGGGCCCTCGGAGAGACCCAGTACTTC CASSLATGGALGETQYF
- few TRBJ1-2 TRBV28 TGTGCCAGCAGTTCGGGGCAGATCAAATATGGCTACACCTTC CASSSGQIKYGYTF
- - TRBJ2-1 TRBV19 TGTGCCAGTCGTAAGGGGTGGGGTTACAATGAGCAGTTCTTC CASRKGWGYNEQFF
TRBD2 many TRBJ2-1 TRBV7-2 TGTGCCAGCAGCCGTACTAGCGGGCAGTTCTTC CASSRTSGQFF
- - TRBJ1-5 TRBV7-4 TGTGCCAGCAATACCGGGTCCCACGGTCAGCCCCAGCATTTT CASNTGSHGQPQHF
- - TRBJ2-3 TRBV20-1 TGCAGTGCTAGAGATTTGGGATCAGATACGCAGTATTTT CSARDLGSDTQYF
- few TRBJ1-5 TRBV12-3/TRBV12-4 TGTGCCAGCAGCCCAGAGACAGAGAGCAATCAGCCCCAGCATTTT CASSPETESNQPQHF
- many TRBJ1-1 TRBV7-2 TGTGCCAGCAGCTTACAGGGAAGTAACACTGAAGCTTTCTTT CASSLQGSNTEAFF
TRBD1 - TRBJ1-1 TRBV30 TGTGCCTGGAGTACCACAGGGGGCGCGACTGAAGCTTTCTTT CAWSTTGGATEAFF
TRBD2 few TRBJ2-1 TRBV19 TGTGCCAGTAGTAGGACTAGGTACAATGAGCAGTTCTTC CASSRTRYNEQFF
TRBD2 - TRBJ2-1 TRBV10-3 TGTGCCACCAGCCTAGCGGGAGGGTTCGGTGAGCAGTTCTTC CATSLAGGFGEQFF
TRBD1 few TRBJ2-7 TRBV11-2 TGTGCCAGCAGCGCACAGGGGGACGAGCAGTACTTC CASSAQGDEQYF
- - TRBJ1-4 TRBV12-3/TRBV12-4 TGTGCCAGCAGCTTGACGACGGGCCATCGGCTGTTTTTT CASSLTTGHRLFF